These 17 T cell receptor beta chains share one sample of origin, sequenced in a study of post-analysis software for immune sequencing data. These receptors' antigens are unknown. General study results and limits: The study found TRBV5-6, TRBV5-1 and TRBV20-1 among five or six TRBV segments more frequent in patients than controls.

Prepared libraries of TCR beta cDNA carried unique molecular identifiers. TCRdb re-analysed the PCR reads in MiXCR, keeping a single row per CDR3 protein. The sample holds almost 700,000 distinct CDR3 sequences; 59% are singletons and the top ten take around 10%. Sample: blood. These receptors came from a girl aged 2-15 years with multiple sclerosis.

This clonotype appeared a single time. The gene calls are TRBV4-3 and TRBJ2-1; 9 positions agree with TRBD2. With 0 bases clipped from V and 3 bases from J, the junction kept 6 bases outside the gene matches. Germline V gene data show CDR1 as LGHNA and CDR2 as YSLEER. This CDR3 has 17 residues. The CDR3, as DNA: TGCGCCAGCAGCCAAGAGAACAGCGGGGGGTTCTACAATGAGCAGTTCTTC. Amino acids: CASSQENSGGFYNEQFF.

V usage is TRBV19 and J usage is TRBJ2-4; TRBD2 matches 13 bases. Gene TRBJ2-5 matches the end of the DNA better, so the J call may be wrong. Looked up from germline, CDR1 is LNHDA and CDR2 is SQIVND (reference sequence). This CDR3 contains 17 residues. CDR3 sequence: CASSTKGLAGLYETQYF. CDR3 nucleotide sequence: TGTGCCAGTAGTACAAAGGGACTAGCGGGGTTGTATGAGACCCAGTACTTC.

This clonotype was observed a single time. The CDR3 region is CATSRGEGSTDTQYF. The CDR3 coding sequence is TGTGCCACCAGCAGAGGGGAGGGCAGCACAGATACGCAGTATTTT. The chain employs TRBV15 and TRBJ2-3, with 7 bases lining up with TRBD2. V dropped 1 base and J dropped 0; count of bases not matched to a gene: 1. The germline V gene has CDR1 LNHNV and CDR2 YYDKDF (reference sequence). The CDR3 extends over 15 amino acids.

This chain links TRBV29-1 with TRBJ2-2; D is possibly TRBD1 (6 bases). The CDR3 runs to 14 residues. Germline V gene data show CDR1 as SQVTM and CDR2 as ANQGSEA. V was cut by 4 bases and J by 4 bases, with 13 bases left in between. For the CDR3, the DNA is TGCAGCGTTGCTCCCGGGACATCCACCGGGGAGCTGTTTTTT. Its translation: CSVAPGTSTGELFF.

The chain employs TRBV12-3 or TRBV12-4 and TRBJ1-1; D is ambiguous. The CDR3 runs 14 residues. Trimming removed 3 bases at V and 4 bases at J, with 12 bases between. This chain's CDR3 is CASSLGRLTTEAFF. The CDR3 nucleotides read TGTGCCAGCAGTTTGGGTCGGCTAACCACTGAAGCTTTCTTT.

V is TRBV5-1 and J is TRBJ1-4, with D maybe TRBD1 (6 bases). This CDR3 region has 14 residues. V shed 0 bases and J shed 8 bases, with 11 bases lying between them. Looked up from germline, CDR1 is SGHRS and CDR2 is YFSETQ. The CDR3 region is CASSLEGGTEKLFF. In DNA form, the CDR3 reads TGCGCCAGCAGCTTGGAAGGGGGTACCGAAAAACTGTTTTTT.

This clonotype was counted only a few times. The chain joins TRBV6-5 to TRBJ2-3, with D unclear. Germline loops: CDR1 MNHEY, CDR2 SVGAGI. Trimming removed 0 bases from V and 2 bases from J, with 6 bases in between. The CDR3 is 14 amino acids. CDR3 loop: CASSYSATTDTQYF. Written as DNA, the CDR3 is TGTGCCAGCAGTTACTCGGCCACCACAGATACGCAGTATTTT.

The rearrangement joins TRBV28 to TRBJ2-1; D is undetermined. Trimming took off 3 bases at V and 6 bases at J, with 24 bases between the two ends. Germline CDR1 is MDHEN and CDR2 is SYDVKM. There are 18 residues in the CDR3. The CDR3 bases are TGTGCCAGCAGTTTTCGGTCCATTAACCGGGTGGGGTCCAATGAGCAGTTCTTC. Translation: CASSFRSINRVGSNEQFF. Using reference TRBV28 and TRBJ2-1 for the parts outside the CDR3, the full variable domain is DVKVTQSSRYLVKRTGEKVFLECVQDMDHENMFWYRQDPGLGLRLIYFSYDVKMKEKGDIPEGYSVSREKKERFSLILESASTNQTSMYLCASSFRSINRVGSNEQFFGPGTRLTVL.

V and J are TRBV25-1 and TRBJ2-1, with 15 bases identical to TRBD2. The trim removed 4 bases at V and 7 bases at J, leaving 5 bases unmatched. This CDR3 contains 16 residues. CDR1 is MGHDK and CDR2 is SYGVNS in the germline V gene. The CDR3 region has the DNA TGTGCCAGCAGTGGAGGGACTAGCGGGAGGAGAAATGAGCAGTTCTTC. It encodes CASSGGTSGRRNEQFF. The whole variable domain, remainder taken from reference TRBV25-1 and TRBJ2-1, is EADIYQTPRYLVIGTGKKITLECSQTMGHDKMYWYQQDPGMELHLIHYSYGVNSTEKGDLSSESTVSRIRTEHFPLTLESARPSHTSQYLCASSGGTSGRRNEQFFGPGTRLTVL.

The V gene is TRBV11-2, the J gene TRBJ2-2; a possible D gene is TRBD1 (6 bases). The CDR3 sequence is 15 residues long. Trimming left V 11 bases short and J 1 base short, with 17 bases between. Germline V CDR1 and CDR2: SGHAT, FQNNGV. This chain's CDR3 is CAGTPGHKNTGELFF. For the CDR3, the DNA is TGTGCCGGAACGCCGGGACATAAGAACACCGGGGAGCTGTTTTTT.

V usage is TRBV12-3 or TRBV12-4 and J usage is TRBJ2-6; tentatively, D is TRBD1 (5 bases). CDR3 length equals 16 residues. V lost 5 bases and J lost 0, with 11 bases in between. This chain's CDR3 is CASSDTGASGANVLTF. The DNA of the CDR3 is TGTGCCAGCAGTGACACAGGAGCCTCTGGGGCCAACGTCCTGACTTTC.

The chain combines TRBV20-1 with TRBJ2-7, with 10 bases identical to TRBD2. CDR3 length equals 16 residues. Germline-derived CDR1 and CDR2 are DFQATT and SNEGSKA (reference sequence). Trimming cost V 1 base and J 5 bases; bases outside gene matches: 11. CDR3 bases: TGCAGTGCTAGAGTCCTTTCTAGCGGGAGACACCACGAGCAGTACTTC. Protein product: CSARVLSSGRHHEQYF.

DNA of the CDR3: TGCAGTGCTAGGCTCTTGGCGGGAGTCGAGACCCAGTACTTC. Encoded protein: CSARLLAGVETQYF. The gene calls are TRBV20-1 and TRBJ2-7; TRBD2 matches 7 bases. The J call may be incorrect, as the DNA end agrees better with TRBJ2-5. This CDR3 comprises 14 residues. CDR1 and CDR2 (germline): DFQATT, SNEGSKA (reference sequence).

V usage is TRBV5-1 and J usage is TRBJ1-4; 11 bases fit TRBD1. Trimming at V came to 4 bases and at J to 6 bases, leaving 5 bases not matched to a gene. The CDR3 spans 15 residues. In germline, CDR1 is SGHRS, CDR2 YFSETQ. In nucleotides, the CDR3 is TGCGCCAGCAGCATCCAGGGACAGGGGGATGAAAAACTGTTTTTT. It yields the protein CASSIQGQGDEKLFF.

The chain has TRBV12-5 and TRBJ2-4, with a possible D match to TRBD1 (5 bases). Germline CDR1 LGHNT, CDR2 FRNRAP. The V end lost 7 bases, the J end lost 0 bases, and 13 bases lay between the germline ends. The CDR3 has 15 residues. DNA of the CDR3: TGTGCTAGTGCCCATACAGGATTAGCCAAAAACATTCAGTACTTC. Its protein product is CASAHTGLAKNIQYF.

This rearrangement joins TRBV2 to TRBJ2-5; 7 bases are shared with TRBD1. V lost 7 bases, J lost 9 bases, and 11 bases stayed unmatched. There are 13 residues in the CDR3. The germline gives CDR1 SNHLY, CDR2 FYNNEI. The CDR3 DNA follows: TGTGCCAGCACCGAGACAGGGATGGCAGCCCAGTACTTC. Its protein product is CASTETGMAAQYF.

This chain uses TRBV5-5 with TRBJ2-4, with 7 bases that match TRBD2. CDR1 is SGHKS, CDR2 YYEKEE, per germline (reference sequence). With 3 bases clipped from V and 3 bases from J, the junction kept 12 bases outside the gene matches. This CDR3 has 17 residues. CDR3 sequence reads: CASSSLTSQLGKNIQYF. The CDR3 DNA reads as TGTGCCAGCAGCTCGTTGACTAGCCAATTGGGCAAAAACATTCAGTACTTC.